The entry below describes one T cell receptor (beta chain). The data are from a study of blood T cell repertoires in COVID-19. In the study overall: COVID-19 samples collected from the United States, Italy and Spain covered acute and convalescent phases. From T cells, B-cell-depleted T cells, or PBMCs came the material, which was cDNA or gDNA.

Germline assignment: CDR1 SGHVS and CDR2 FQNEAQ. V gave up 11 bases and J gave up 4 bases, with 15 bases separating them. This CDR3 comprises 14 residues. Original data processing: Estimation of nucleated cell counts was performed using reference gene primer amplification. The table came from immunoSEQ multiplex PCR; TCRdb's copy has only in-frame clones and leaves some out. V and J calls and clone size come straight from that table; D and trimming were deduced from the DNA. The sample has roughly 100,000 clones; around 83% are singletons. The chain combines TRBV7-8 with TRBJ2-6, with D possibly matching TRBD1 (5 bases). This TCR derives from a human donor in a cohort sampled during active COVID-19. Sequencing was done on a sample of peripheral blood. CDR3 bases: TGTGCCCGTCTCGAAGGGGTGGGGGCCAACGTCCTGACTTTC. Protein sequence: CARLEGVGANVLTF.